The text below deals with one T cell receptor (beta chain). The data stem from a study of blood T cell repertoires in COVID-19. Study-wide context: Nucleic acid was either cDNA or gDNA, and it came from T cells, B-cell-depleted T cells, or PBMCs.

The CDR3 totals 11 residues. Germline-derived CDR1 and CDR2 are DFQATT and SNEGSKA (reference sequence). Measured with immunoSEQ multiplex PCR; TCRdb has only the in-frame clones, and not every one. There are 450,000 or so clones in the sample; roughly nine tenths occur only once, and roughly 0.92% lies in the top ten. V is TRBV20-1 and J is TRBJ1-1; D is possibly TRBD1 (5 bases). The clonotype was recovered from a man between 18 and 29 years old with COVID-19, enrolled during active disease. What was sequenced was peripheral blood. CDR3 coding DNA: TGCAGAGGGAGGGGATTAGGTGAAGCTTTCTTT. This encodes CRGRGLGEAFF.